This entry lists 28 T cell receptor beta chains sequenced from one sample in a study of blood T cell repertoires in COVID-19. Sequencing was performed with immunoSEQ multiplex PCR; in TCRdb, only in-frame clones are kept and a portion is missing. The data show roughly 200,000 clones, with about 81% seen just once and roughly 12% held by the top ten. Sequencing was done on a sample of peripheral blood. The receptor source for this set is a woman over 75 with COVID-19, enrolled during active disease.

This clone was picked up a small number of times. The genes are TRBV5-1 and TRBJ1-2; perhaps TRBD1 as D (5 bases). The CDR3 loop spans 15 amino acids. The V end lost 2 bases, the J end lost 4 bases, and 15 bases lay between the germline ends. In germline, CDR1 is SGHRS, CDR2 YFSETQ. Written as DNA, the CDR3 is TGCGCCAGCAGCTTTTCTCCAGGGTTGCGCTATGGCTACACCTTC. This translates into CASSFSPGLRYGYTF.

The chain joins TRBV12-3 or TRBV12-4 to TRBJ2-7; 7 bases align to TRBD1. Trimming took 7 bases from V and 3 from J; bases not matched to a gene: 6. The CDR3 loop spans 13 amino acids. CDR3: CASTRDSYYEQYF. Written as DNA, the CDR3 is TGTGCCAGCACCCGGGACAGCTACTACGAGCAGTACTTC.

The chain carries TRBV15 and TRBJ1-2, with a tentative D call TRBD1 (6 bases). This CDR3 is built from 16 residues. V gave up 0 bases and J gave up 4 bases, with 15 bases separating them. CDR1 and CDR2 (germline): LNHNV, YYDKDF (reference sequence). CDR3 sequence reads: CATSRDRSGEAYGYTF. The CDR3 DNA reads as TGTGCCACCAGCAGAGATCGCTCAGGGGAAGCCTATGGCTACACCTTC.

This clone was picked up one time. The chain carries TRBV24-1 and TRBJ2-5, with 7 bases lining up with TRBD1. Germline V CDR1 and CDR2: KGHDR, SFDVKD. Trimming took 3 bases from V and 5 from J; bases not matched to a gene: 8. CDR3 size: 15 residues. The CDR3 bases are TGTGCCACCAGTGATCCTCGTGACAGGGTGGAGACCCAGTACTTC. Protein: CATSDPRDRVETQYF.

V usage is TRBV19 and J usage is TRBJ2-1; no firm D call. This CDR3 has 15 residues. The ends were cut back, 1 base at V and 7 bases at J, with 14 bases in the middle. Germline V gene data show CDR1 as LNHDA and CDR2 as SQIVND (reference sequence). The chain's CDR3 is CASSIGYGSRNEQFF. In nucleotides, the CDR3 is TGTGCCAGTAGTATAGGGTACGGCTCGCGGAATGAGCAGTTCTTC.

The chain uses TRBV27 and TRBJ2-2; TRBD1 is a possible D gene (5 bases). CDR1 and CDR2 (germline): MNHEY, SMNVEV (reference sequence). The CDR3 spans 15 residues. Trimming shortened V by 5 bases and J by 0 bases, and 10 bases separated the two germline ends. This chain's CDR3 is CASSQDSANTGELFF. CDR3 DNA sequence: TGTGCCAGCAGTCAAGACAGCGCGAACACCGGGGAGCTGTTTTTT.

The chain employs TRBV18 and TRBJ2-2; D is perhaps TRBD1 (5 bases). The length of the CDR3 is 14 residues. Between the trimmed V and J ends, which lost 3 bases and 4 bases, there was a span of 9 bases. Germline CDR1 and CDR2: KGHSH and LQKENI. This chain's CDR3 is CASSPWTSTGELFF. In DNA, the CDR3 is TGTGCCAGCTCACCTTGGACAAGCACCGGGGAGCTGTTTTTT. Variable domain in full (rest from reference TRBV18 and TRBJ2-2): NAGVMQNPRHLVRRRGQEARLRCSPMKGHSHVYWYRQLPEEGLKFMVYLQKENIIDESGMPKERFSAEFPKEGPSILRIQQVVRGDSAAYFCASSPWTSTGELFFGEGSRLTVL.

This clone was counted between two and nine times. V usage is TRBV20-1 and J usage is TRBJ2-3, with D unresolved. The CDR3 runs 11 residues. Germline V gene data show CDR1 as DFQATT and CDR2 as SNEGSKA (reference sequence). The ends were cut back, 4 bases at V and 4 bases at J, with 6 bases in the middle. The CDR3 is CSATFADTQYF. CDR3 in DNA: TGCAGTGCTACGTTTGCAGATACGCAGTATTTT.

The genes are TRBV6-5 and TRBJ1-3; 9 positions match TRBD1. V lost 5 bases to trimming and J lost 2 bases; unmatched junction nucleotides: 4. Per the germline V gene, CDR1 is MNHEY and CDR2 is SVGAGI. The CDR3 spans 15 residues. The CDR3 DNA reads as TGTGCCAGCAGTCCCAGGACAGGGGCTGGAAACACCATATATTTT. Translation: CASSPRTGAGNTIYF.

This clone appeared a single time. The V call is TRBV27, the J call TRBJ1-4, with D possibly matching TRBD1 (6 bases). Trimming stripped 6 bases from V and 8 bases from J, with 25 bases between. The germline gives CDR1 MNHEY, CDR2 SMNVEV (reference sequence). This CDR3 has 17 amino acids. The CDR3 nucleotides read TGTGCCAGCAGCGTGCAGGGGCTCCGTGCCGGTCGAGAAAAACTGTTTTTT. This gives the protein CASSVQGLRAGREKLFF.

V gene TRBV27 combines with J gene TRBJ1-1, with 9 bases identical to TRBD1. The germline V gene encodes CDR1 MNHEY and CDR2 SMNVEV (reference sequence). After removal of 5 bases from V and 1 base from J, the junction contained 5 bases not matched to a gene. The CDR3 sequence is 15 residues long. The CDR3 loop reads CASSRTGGRNTEAFF. The CDR3, as DNA: TGTGCCAGCAGTCGAACAGGGGGCAGGAACACTGAAGCTTTCTTT.

The gene calls are TRBV10-3 and TRBJ1-1, with 9 bases lining up with TRBD1. The germline V gene has CDR1 ENHRY and CDR2 SYGVKD. The CDR3 is made up of 15 amino acids. The V and J ends lost 2 bases and 1 base, in that order; junction bases with no gene match: 2. CDR3 nucleotides: TGTGCCATCAGTGAGCTGGGACAGGGGAACACTGAAGCTTTCTTT. Translating gives CAISELGQGNTEAFF.

This clone was counted between two and nine times. The chain recombines TRBV27 with TRBJ1-1; D gene unclear. The ends were cut back, 1 base at V and 3 bases at J, with 9 bases in the middle. Germline values: CDR1 MNHEY, CDR2 SMNVEV (reference sequence). This CDR3 has 14 amino acids. The CDR3, as DNA: TGTGCCAGCAGTTTATATCCGGGAGACACTGAAGCTTTCTTT. Amino acid sequence: CASSLYPGDTEAFF.

The gene calls are TRBV11-3 and TRBJ2-1; TRBD1 agrees at 10 bases. V dropped 5 bases and J dropped 9; count of bases not matched to a gene: 7. CDR3 length: 14 amino acids. CDR1 SGHNT and CDR2 YENEEA come from the germline V gene. DNA of the CDR3: TGTGCCAGCAGCCACCCGGACAGGGGGGGTGAGCAGTTCTTC. Protein sequence: CASSHPDRGGEQFF. The variable domain in full, completed from reference TRBV11-3 and TRBJ2-1, reads EAGVVQSPRYKIIEKKQPVAFWCNPISGHNTLYWYLQNLGQGPELLIRYENEEAVDDSQLPKDRFSAERLKGVDSTLKIQPAELGDSAVYLCASSHPDRGGEQFFGPGTRLTVL.

CDR3 in DNA: TGTGCCAGTAGCGGGACTAGCGGGGGAACAGATACGCAGTATTTT. It translates to CASSGTSGGTDTQYF. The chain combines TRBV19 with TRBJ2-3, with 14 positions matching TRBD2. Germline V gives CDR1 LNHDA, CDR2 SQIVND (reference sequence). The CDR3 runs to 15 residues. Trimming took 6 bases from V and 3 from J; bases not matched to a gene: 2.

The chain recombines TRBV5-1 with TRBJ1-1; 8 bases align to TRBD1. Germline values: CDR1 SGHRS, CDR2 YFSETQ. With 0 bases clipped from V and 10 bases from J, the junction kept 11 bases outside the gene matches. The CDR3 has 15 residues. In nucleotides, the CDR3 is TGCGCCAGCAGCTTGGGCCAGGGACAGGTGAGGGGAGCTTTCTTT. It translates to CASSLGQGQVRGAFF.

V gene TRBV6-1 combines with J gene TRBJ1-2, with TRBD1 matching over 7 bases. V shed 1 base and J 8 bases; nucleotides not matched to a gene: 10. Looked up from germline, CDR1 is MNHNS and CDR2 is SASEGT. There are 15 residues in the CDR3. The CDR3 sequence: CASSEGQGGVGGYTF. CDR3 in DNA: TGTGCCAGCAGTGAAGGACAGGGAGGAGTGGGGGGCTACACCTTC.

The chain couples TRBV7-9 to TRBJ2-2, with TRBD2 identical over 10 bases. The CDR3 runs to 16 residues. V trimming: 3 bases; J trimming: 1 base; junction bases outside the gene matches: 2. In germline, CDR1 is SEHNR, CDR2 FQNEAQ (reference sequence). The CDR3 sequence: CASSFGLAVNTGELFF. CDR3 DNA sequence: TGTGCCAGCAGCTTTGGACTAGCGGTGAACACCGGGGAGCTGTTTTTT.

The chain carries TRBV15 and TRBJ1-2; D gene uncertain. Germline values: CDR1 LNHNV, CDR2 YYDKDF (reference sequence). This CDR3 is 14 amino acids long. Trimming left V 1 base short and J 1 base short, with 7 bases between. The CDR3 region has the DNA TGTGCCACCAGCAGAGGCCGCAGTAACTATGGCTACACCTTC. This encodes CATSRGRSNYGYTF. Combining the CDR3 with reference TRBV15 and TRBJ1-2 gives the whole variable domain DAMVIQNPRYQVTQFGKPVTLSCSQTLNHNVMYWYQQKSSQAPKLLFHYYDKDFNNEADTPDNFQSRRPNTSFCFLDIRSPGLGDTAMYLCATSRGRSNYGYTFGSGTRLTVV.

Concerning this clone itself: Other DNA sequences in this specimen translate into the identical CDR3. V is TRBV6-5 and J is TRBJ2-1; 9 bases are a match to TRBD1. Germline V CDR1 and CDR2: MNHEY, SVGAGI. This CDR3 is 16 amino acids long. Trimming cost V 0 bases and J 4 bases; bases outside gene matches: 4. The CDR3 protein is CASSYSNRGPYNEQFF. In nucleotides, the CDR3 is TGTGCCAGCAGTTACTCGAACAGGGGGCCTTACAATGAGCAGTTCTTC.

This clone has only a few counts. This chain connects TRBV20-1 to TRBJ1-1; a weak D match, TRBD1 (6 bases). The CDR3 has 11 residues. CDR1 is DFQATT and CDR2 is SNEGSKA in the germline V gene (reference sequence). Trimming took 1 base from V and 6 from J, leaving 6 bases between them. CDR3: CSARGTAEAFF. As DNA, the CDR3 is TGCAGTGCTAGAGGGACAGCTGAAGCTTTCTTT.

In its sample, this clone was seen once. The rearrangement links TRBV27 to TRBJ2-1; 11 nucleotides match TRBD1. Germline CDR1 MNHEY, CDR2 SMNVEV (reference sequence). The CDR3 spans 15 residues. J gave up 6 bases and V 5 bases, and 6 bases lay outside the gene matches. The CDR3 loop is CASSPWDRGTNEQFF. DNA of the CDR3: TGTGCCAGCAGTCCATGGGACAGGGGGACCAATGAGCAGTTCTTC.

This clone was recorded once. The chain couples TRBV7-2 to TRBJ2-1; maybe TRBD1 (6 bases). Germline V gene lookup returns CDR1 SGHTA and CDR2 FQGNSA. The V end was cut by 6 bases, the J end by 9 bases, with 12 bases between. This CDR3 spans 12 amino acids. CDR3 residues: CASSYRDSEQFF. CDR3 DNA sequence: TGTGCCAGCAGTTACAGGGATAGTGAGCAGTTCTTC.

The J gene is TRBJ2-5, the V gene TRBV28, with D possibly being TRBD1 (6 bases). Germline lookup yields CDR1 MDHEN and CDR2 SYDVKM. The CDR3 totals 15 residues. The V gene lost 4 bases and the J gene lost 2 bases, with 14 bases spanning the gap. As DNA, the CDR3 is TGTGCCAGCAGTTCTCCCATGAGGGGGCAAGAGACCCAGTACTTC. Its translation is CASSSPMRGQETQYF.

The chain combines TRBV7-2 with TRBJ2-2; 8 positions agree with TRBD2. Trimming removed 5 bases from V and 6 bases from J; junction bases left unmatched: 8. The CDR3 is made up of 15 amino acids. The germline V gene has CDR1 SGHTA and CDR2 FQGNSA. CDR3 sequence (DNA): TGTGCCAGCAGCATGGGACTAGGAGGGGCCGGGGAGCTGTTTTTT. Its protein product is CASSMGLGGAGELFF.

This chain joins TRBV9 and TRBJ2-5, with TRBD2 matching 7 bases. The V and J ends lost 3 bases and 2 bases, in that order; junction bases with no gene match: 4. The CDR3 has 14 amino acids. Germline CDR1 is SGDLS and CDR2 is YYNGEE. This CDR3 is CASSGGLSQETQYF. The CDR3 bases are TGTGCCAGCAGCGGGGGACTATCACAAGAGACCCAGTACTTC.

CDR3 DNA sequence: TGTGCCAGCTCACCAATGTTGCGGGATGGGTCCGGGGAGCTGTTTTTT. Its translation is CASSPMLRDGSGELFF. V is TRBV18 and J is TRBJ2-2; D is possibly TRBD2 (6 bases). Trimming took 2 bases from V and 6 from J, leaving 16 bases between them. This CDR3 is 16 amino acids long. The V gene's germline CDR1 is KGHSH and CDR2 LQKENI.

J is TRBJ2-7 and V is TRBV24-1, with TRBD1 as a possible D gene (6 bases). V lost 7 bases and J 5 bases, leaving 17 bases between the germline ends. Germline CDR1 KGHDR, CDR2 SFDVKD. CDR3 length: 14 residues. The CDR3 reads CATRDHRELNEQYF. CDR3 sequence (DNA): TGTGCCACCAGGGACCACAGGGAACTCAACGAGCAGTACTTC.